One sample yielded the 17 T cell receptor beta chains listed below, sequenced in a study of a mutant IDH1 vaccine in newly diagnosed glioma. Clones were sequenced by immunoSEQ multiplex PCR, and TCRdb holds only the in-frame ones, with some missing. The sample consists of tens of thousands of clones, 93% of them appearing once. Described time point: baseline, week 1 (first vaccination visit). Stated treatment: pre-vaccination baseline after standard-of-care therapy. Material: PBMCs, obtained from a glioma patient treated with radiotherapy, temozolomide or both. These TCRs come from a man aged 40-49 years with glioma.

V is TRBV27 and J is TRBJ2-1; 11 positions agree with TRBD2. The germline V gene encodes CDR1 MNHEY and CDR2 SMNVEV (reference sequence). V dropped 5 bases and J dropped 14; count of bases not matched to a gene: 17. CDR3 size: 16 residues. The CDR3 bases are TGTGCCAGCAGTCCAACCGGGACTAGCGGCCCTTCTAGGGAGTTCTTC. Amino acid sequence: CASSPTGTSGPSREFF.

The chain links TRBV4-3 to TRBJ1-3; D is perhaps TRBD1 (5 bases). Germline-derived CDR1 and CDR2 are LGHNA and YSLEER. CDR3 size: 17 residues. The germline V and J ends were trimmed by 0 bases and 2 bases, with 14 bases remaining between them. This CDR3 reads CASSQEIFGAPGNTIYF. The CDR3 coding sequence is TGCGCCAGCAGCCAAGAAATTTTCGGGGCTCCTGGAAACACCATATATTTT.

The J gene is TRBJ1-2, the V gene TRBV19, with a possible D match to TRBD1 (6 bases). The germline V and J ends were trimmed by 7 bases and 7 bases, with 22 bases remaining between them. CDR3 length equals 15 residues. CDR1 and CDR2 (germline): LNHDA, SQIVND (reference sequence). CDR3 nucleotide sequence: TGTGCCAGTACCCCTCTGGACAGACCCCTAGCTGGCTACACCTTC. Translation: CASTPLDRPLAGYTF.

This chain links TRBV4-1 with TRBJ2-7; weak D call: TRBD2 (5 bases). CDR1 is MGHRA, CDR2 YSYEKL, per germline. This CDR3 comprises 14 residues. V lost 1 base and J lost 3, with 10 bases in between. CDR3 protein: CASSQGASFYEQYF. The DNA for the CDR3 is TGCGCCAGCAGCCAAGGAGCTAGCTTCTACGAGCAGTACTTC.

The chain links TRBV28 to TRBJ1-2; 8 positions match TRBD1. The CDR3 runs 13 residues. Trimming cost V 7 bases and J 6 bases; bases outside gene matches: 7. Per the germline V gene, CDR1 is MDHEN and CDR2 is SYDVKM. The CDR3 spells CASTGGGWNGYTF. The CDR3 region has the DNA TGTGCCAGCACAGGGGGCGGCTGGAATGGCTACACCTTC.

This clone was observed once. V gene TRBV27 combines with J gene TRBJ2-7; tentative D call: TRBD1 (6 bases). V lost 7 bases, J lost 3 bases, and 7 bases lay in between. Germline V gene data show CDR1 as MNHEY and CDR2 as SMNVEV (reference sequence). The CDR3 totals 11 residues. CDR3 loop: CASMDSYEQYF. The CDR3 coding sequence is TGTGCCAGCATGGACAGCTACGAGCAGTACTTC.

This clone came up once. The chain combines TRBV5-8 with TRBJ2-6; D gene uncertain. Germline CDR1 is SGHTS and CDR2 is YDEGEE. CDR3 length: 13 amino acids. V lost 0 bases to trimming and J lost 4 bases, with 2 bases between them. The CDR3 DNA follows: TGTGCCAGCAGCTTGGAGGGGGCCAACGTCCTGACTTTC. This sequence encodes CASSLEGANVLTF.

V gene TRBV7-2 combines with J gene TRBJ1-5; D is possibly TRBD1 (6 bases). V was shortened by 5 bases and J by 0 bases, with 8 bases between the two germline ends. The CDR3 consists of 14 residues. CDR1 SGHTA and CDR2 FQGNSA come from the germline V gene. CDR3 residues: CASSQGYSNQPQHF. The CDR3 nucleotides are TGTGCCAGCAGCCAGGGGTATAGCAATCAGCCCCAGCATTTT.

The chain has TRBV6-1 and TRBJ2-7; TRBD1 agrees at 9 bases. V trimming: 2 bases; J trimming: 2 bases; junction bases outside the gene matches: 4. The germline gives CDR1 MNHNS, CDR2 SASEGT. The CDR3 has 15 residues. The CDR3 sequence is CASSETGGEPYEQYF. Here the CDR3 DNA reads TGTGCCAGCAGTGAAACAGGGGGCGAACCCTACGAGCAGTACTTC.

Here the CDR3 reads CASSPYPGTTQETQYF. For the CDR3, the DNA is TGTGCCAGCAGCCCCTACCCCGGGACTACCCAAGAGACCCAGTACTTC. This chain uses TRBV7-9 with TRBJ2-5; 7 bases fit TRBD2. Trimming cost V 5 bases and J 1 base; bases outside gene matches: 10. The CDR3 is 16 residues long. From germline, CDR1 is SEHNR and CDR2 FQNEAQ (reference sequence).

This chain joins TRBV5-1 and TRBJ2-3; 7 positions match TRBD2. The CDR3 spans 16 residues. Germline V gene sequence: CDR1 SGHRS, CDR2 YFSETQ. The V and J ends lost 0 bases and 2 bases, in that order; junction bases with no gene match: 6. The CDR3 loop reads CASSLAGGGATDTQYF. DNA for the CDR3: TGCGCCAGCAGCTTGGCCGGGGGAGGGGCCACAGATACGCAGTATTTT.

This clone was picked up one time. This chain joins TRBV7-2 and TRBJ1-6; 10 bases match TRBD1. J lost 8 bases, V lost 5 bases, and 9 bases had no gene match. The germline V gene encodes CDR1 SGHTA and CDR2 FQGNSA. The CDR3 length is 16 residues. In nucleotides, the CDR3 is TGTGCCAGCAGCCTCCGGGGGACAGGGGTGTATTCACCCCTCCACTTT. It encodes CASSLRGTGVYSPLHF. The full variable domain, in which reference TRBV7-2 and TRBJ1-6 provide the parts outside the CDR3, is GAGVSQSPSNKVTEKGKDVELRCDPISGHTALYWYRQSLGQGLEFLIYFQGNSAPDKSGLPSDRFSAERTGGSVSTLTIQRTQQEDSAVYLCASSLRGTGVYSPLHFGNGTRLTVT.

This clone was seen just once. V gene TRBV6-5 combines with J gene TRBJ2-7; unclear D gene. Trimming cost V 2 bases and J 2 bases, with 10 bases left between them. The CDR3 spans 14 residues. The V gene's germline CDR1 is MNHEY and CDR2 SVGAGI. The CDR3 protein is CASSYRRMAYEQYF. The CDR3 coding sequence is TGTGCCAGCAGTTACCGGCGGATGGCCTACGAGCAGTACTTC.

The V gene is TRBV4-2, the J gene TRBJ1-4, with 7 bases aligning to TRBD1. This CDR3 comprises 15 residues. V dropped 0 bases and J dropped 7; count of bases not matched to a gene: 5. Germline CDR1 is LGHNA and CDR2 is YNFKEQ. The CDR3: CASSQEGQWIEKLFF. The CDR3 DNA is TGTGCCAGCAGCCAAGAGGGACAGTGGATTGAAAAACTGTTTTTT.

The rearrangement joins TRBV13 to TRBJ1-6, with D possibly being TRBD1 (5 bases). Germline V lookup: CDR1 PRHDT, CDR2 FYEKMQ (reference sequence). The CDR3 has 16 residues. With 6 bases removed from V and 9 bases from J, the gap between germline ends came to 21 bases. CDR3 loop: CASSGKAGRDRSPLHF. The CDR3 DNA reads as TGTGCCAGCAGTGGAAAAGCGGGCAGGGATCGTTCACCCCTCCACTTT.

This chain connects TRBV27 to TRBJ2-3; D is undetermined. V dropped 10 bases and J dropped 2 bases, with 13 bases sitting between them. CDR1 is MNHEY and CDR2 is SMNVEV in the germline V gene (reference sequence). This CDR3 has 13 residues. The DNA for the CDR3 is TGTGCCACCTCTCTCACCCCCACAGATACGCAGTATTTT. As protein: CATSLTPTDTQYF.

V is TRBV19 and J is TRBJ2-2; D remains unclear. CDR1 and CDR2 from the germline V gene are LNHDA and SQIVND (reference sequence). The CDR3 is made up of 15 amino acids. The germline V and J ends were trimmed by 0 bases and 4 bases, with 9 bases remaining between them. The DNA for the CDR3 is TGTGCCAGTAGTATAGAAAATCATCCCACCGGGGAGCTGTTTTTT. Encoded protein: CASSIENHPTGELFF.